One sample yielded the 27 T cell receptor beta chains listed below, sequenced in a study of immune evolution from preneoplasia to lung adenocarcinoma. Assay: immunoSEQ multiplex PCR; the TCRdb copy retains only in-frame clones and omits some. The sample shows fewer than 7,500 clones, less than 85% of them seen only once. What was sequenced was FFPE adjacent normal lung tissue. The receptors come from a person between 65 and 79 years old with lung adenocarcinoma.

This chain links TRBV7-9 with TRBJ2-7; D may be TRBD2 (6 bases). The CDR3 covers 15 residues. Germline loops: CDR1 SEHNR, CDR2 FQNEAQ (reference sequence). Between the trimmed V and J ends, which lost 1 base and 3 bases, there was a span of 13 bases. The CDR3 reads CASSLGGAGGYEQYF. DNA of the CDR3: TGTGCCAGCAGCTTAGGGGGCGCCGGGGGCTACGAGCAGTACTTC. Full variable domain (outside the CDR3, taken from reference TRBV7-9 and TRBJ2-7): DTGVSQNPRHKITKRGQNVTFRCDPISEHNRLYWYRQTLGQGPEFLTYFQNEAQLEKSRLLSDRFSAERPKGSFSTLEIQRTEQGDSAMYLCASSLGGAGGYEQYFGPGTRLTVT.

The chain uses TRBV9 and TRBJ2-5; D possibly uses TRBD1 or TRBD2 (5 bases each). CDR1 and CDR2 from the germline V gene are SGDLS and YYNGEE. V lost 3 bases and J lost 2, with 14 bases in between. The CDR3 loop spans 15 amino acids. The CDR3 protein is CASSGDGTLQETQYF. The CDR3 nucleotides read TGTGCCAGCAGCGGGGACGGTACCCTTCAAGAGACCCAGTACTTC.

In DNA, the CDR3 is TGTGCCAGCCGATCCCGCCGGAACACTGAAGCTTTCTTT. Its translation: CASRSRRNTEAFF. The chain carries TRBV11-2 and TRBJ1-1; D not certain. V was shortened by 8 bases and J by 1 base, with 11 bases between the two germline ends. The CDR3 sequence is 13 residues long. CDR1 and CDR2 (germline): SGHAT, FQNNGV. The full variable domain, with the rest looked up from reference TRBV11-2 and TRBJ1-1, is EAGVAQSPRYKIIEKRQSVAFWCNPISGHATLYWYQQILGQGPKLLIQFQNNGVVDDSQLPKDRFSAERLKGVDSTLKIQPAKLEDSAVYLCASRSRRNTEAFFGQGTRLTVV.

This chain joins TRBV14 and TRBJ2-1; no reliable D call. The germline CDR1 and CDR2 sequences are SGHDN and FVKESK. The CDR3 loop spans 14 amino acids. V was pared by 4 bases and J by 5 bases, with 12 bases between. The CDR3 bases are TGTGCCAGCAGCCTGATTGGGCCACACAATGAGCAGTTCTTC. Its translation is CASSLIGPHNEQFF.

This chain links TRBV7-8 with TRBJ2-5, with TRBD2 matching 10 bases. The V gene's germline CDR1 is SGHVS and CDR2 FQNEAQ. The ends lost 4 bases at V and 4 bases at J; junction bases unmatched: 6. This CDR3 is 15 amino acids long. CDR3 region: CASSSSGGAGETQYF. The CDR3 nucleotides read TGTGCCAGCAGCTCCAGCGGGGGGGCGGGAGAGACCCAGTACTTC. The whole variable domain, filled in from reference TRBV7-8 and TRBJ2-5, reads GAGVSQSPRYKVAKRGQDVALRCDPISGHVSLFWYQQALGQGPEFLTYFQNEAQLDKSGLPSDRFFAERPEGSVSTLKIQRTQQEDSAVYLCASSSSGGAGETQYFGPGTRLLVL.

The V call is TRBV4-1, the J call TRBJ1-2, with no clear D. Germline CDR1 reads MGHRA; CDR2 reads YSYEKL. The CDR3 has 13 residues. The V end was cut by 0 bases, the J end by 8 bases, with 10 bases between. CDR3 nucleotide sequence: TGCGCCAGCAGCCAAGAATTACAGCAGGGCTACACCTTC. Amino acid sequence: CASSQELQQGYTF.

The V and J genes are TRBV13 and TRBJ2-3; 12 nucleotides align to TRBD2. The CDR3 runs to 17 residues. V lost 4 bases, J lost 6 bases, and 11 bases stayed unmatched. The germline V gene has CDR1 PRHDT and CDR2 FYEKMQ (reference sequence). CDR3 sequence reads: CASSSQTSGRPGDTQYF. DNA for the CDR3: TGTGCCAGCAGCTCTCAGACTAGCGGGAGACCGGGCGATACGCAGTATTTT.

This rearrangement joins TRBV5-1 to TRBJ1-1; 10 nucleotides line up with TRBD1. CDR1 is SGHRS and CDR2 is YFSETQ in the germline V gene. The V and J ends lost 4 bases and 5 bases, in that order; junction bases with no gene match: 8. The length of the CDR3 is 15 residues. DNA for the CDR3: TGCGCCAGCAGCCCGAAGACAGGGGGCGAAACTGAAGCTTTCTTT. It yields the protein CASSPKTGGETEAFF.

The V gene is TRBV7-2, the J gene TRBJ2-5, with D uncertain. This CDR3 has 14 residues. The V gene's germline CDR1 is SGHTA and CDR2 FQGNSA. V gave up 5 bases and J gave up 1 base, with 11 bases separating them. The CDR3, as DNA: TGTGCCAGCAGCCCGAGATGGGGCCAAGAGACCCAGTACTTC. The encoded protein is CASSPRWGQETQYF.

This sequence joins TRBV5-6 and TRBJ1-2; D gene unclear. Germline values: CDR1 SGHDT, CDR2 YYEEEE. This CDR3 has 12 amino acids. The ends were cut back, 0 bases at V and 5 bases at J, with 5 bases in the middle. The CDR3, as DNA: TGTGCCAGCAGCTTGGGGGCATATGGCTACACCTTC. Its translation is CASSLGAYGYTF.

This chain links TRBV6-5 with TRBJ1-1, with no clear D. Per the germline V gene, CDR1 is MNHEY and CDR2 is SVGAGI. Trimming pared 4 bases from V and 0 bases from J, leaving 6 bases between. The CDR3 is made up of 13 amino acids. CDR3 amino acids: CASSSRMNTEAFF. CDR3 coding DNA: TGTGCCAGCAGTTCAAGGATGAACACTGAAGCTTTCTTT.

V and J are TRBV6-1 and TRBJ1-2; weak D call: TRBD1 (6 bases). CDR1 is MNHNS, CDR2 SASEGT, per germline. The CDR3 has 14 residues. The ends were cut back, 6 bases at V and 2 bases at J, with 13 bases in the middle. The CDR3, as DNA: TGTGCCAGCAGGGAGACAGGCCCAAACTATGGCTACACCTTC. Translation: CASRETGPNYGYTF.

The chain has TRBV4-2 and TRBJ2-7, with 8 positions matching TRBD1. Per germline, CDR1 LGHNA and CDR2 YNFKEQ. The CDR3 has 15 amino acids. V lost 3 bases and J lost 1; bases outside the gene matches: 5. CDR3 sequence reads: CASSQLGDRSYEQYF. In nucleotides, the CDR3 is TGTGCCAGCAGCCAGTTGGGGGACAGGTCCTACGAGCAGTACTTC.

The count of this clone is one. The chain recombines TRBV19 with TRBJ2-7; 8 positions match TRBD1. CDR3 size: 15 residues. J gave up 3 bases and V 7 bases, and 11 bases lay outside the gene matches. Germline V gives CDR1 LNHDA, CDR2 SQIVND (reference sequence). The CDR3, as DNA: TGTGCCAGTACCCCCGGGACAGGAGCGGGCTACGAGCAGTACTTC. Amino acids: CASTPGTGAGYEQYF.

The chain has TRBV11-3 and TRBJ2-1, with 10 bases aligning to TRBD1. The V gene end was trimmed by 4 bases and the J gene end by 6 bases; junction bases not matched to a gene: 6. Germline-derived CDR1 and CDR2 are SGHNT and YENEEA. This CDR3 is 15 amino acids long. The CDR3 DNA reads TGTGCCAGCAGCTCGGGACAGGGGAGGGGCAATGAGCAGTTCTTC. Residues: CASSSGQGRGNEQFF.

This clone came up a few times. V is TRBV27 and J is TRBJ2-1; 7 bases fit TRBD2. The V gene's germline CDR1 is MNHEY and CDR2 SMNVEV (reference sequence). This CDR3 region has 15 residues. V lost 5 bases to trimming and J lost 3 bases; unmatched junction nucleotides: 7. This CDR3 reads CASSHSSGYYNEQFF. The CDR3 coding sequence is TGTGCCAGCAGTCACTCTAGCGGCTACTACAATGAGCAGTTCTTC.

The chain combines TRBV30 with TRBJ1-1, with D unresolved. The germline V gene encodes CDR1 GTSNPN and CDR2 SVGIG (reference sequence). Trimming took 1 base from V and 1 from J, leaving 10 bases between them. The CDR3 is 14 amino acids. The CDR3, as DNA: TGTGCCTGGAGTGGGCAGTTAAAGAACACTGAAGCTTTCTTT. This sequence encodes CAWSGQLKNTEAFF.

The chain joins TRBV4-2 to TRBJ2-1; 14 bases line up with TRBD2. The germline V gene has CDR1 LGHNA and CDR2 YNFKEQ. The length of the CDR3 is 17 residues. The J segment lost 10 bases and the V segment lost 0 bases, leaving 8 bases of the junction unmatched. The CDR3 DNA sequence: TGTGCCAGCAGCCAAGAGCTTCGGACTAGCGGGGGGCGGGAGCAGTTCTTC. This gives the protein CASSQELRTSGGREQFF.

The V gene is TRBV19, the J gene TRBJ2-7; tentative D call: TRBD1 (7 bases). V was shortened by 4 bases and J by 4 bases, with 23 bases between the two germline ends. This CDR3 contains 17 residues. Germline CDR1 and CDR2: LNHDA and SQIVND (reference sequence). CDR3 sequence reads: CASSRRGQRSGMYEQYF. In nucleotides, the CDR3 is TGTGCCAGTAGTAGGAGGGGACAGCGCAGCGGAATGTACGAGCAGTACTTC.

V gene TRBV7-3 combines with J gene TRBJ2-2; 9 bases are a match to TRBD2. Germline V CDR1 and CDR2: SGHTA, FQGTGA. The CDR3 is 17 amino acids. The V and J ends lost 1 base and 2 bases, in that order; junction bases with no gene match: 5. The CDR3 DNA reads TGTGCCAGCAGCTTAAATCCAGCGGGGGGCAACACCGGGGAGCTGTTTTTT. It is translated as CASSLNPAGGNTGELFF.

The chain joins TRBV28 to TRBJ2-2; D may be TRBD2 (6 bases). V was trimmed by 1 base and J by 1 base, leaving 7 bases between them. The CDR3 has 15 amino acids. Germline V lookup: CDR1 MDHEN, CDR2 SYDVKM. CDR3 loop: CASSLLGGNTGELFF. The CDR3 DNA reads TGTGCCAGCAGTTTATTGGGAGGGAACACCGGGGAGCTGTTTTTT. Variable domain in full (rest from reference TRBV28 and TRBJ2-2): DVKVTQSSRYLVKRTGEKVFLECVQDMDHENMFWYRQDPGLGLRLIYFSYDVKMKEKGDIPEGYSVSREKKERFSLILESASTNQTSMYLCASSLLGGNTGELFFGEGSRLTVL.

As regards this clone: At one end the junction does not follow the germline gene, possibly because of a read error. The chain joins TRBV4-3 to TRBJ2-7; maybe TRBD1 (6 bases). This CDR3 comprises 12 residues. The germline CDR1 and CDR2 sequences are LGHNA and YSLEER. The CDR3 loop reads CASSQDDRKQYF. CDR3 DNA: TGCGCCAGCAGCCAAGATGACAGGAAGCAATACTTC.

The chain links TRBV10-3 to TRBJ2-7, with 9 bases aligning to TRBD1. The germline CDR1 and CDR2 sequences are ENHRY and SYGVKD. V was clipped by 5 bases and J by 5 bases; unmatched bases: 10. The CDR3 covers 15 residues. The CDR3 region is CAISRGEGQGNEQYF. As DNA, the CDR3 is TGTGCCATCAGTCGAGGGGAGGGACAGGGTAACGAGCAGTACTTC.

CDR3 protein: CSAETGTGVEAFF. In nucleotides, the CDR3 is TGCAGCGCCGAGACAGGAACAGGGGTTGAAGCTTTCTTT. V and J are TRBV29-1 and TRBJ1-1; 7 nucleotides line up with TRBD1. From germline, CDR1 is SQVTM and CDR2 ANQGSEA. The CDR3 length is 13 residues. V lost 7 bases, J lost 7 bases, and 12 bases stayed unmatched. Together with reference TRBV29-1 and TRBJ1-1, the CDR3 gives the full variable domain: SAVISQKPSRDICQRGTSLTIQCQVDSQVTMMFWYRQQPGQSLTLIATANQGSEATYESGFVIDKFPISRPNLTFSTLTVSNMSPEDSSIYLCSAETGTGVEAFFGQGTRLTVV.

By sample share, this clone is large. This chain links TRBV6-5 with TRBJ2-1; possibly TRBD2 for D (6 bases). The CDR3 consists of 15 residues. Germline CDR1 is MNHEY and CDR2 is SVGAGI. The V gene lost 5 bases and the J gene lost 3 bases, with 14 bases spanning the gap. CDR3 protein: CASSPGTPNYNEQFF. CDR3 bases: TGTGCCAGCAGTCCCGGGACTCCTAACTACAATGAGCAGTTCTTC.

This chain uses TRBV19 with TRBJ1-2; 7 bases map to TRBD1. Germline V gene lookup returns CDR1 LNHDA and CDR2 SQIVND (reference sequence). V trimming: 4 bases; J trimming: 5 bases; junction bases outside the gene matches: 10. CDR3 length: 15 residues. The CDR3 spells CASSSGGGQRYGYTF. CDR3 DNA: TGTGCCAGTAGTAGCGGAGGGGGACAGAGGTATGGCTACACCTTC.

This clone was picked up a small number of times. CDR3 sequence: CASSFGSYEQYF. As DNA, the CDR3 is TGTGCCAGCAGCTTCGGCTCCTACGAGCAGTACTTC. The chain employs TRBV11-2 and TRBJ2-7; no clear D gene. This CDR3 has 12 residues. V lost 3 bases and J 0 bases, leaving 3 bases between the germline ends. Germline assignment: CDR1 SGHAT and CDR2 FQNNGV.